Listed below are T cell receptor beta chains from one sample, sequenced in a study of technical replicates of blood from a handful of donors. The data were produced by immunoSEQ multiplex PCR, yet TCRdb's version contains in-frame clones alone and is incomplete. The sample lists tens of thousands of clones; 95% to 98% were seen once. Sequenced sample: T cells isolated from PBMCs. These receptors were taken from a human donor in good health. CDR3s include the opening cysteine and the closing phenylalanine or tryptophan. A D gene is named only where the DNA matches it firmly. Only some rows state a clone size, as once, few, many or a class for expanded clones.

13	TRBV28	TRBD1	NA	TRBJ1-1	CASSLPVTGLAFF	TGTGCCAGCAGTTTACCCGTGACAGGGCTGGCTTTCTTT
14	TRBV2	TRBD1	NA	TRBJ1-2	CASHSGQGAQGYTF	TGTGCCAGCCACTCGGGACAGGGGGCGCAAGGCTACACCTTC
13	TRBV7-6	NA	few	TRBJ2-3	CASSLYGTDTQYF	TGTGCCAGCAGCTTATATGGCACAGATACGCAGTATTTT
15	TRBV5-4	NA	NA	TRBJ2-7	CASSLGAVSSYEQYF	TGTGCCAGCAGCTTGGGAGCTGTAAGCTCCTACGAGCAGTACTTC
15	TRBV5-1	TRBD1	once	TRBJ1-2	CASSLVGTGRDGYTF	TGCGCCAGCAGCTTGGTGGGGACAGGCCGAGATGGCTACACCTTC
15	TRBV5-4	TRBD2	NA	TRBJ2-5	CASSFTSGRGGTQYF	TGTGCCAGCAGTTTTACTAGCGGGAGAGGGGGGACCCAGTACTTC
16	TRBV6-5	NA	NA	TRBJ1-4	CASSYFSGSTNEKLFF	TGTGCCAGCAGCTACTTTTCAGGGTCTACTAATGAAAAACTGTTTTTT
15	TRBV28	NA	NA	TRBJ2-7	CASSIRGTHAYEQYF	TGTGCCAGCAGTATTAGAGGGACTCATGCCTACGAGCAGTACTTC
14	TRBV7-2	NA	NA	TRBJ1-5	CASSLDGSHQPQHF	TGTGCCAGCAGCTTAGATGGCAGTCATCAGCCCCAGCATTTT
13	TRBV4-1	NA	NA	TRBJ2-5	CASSPGYRETQYF	TGCGCCAGCAGTCCTGGTTATCGGGAGACCCAGTACTTC
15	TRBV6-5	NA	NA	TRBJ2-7	CASSQTGHFSYEQYF	TGTGCCAGCAGTCAAACGGGACACTTCTCCTACGAGCAGTACTTC
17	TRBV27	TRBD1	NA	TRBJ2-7	CASSSLSGTDRSYEQYF	TGTGCCAGCAGTTCCCTATCGGGGACAGACCGCTCCTACGAGCAGTACTTC
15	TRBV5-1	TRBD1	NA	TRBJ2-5	CASSPGTGGVETQYF	TGCGCCAGCAGCCCTGGGACAGGGGGAGTTGAGACCCAGTACTTC
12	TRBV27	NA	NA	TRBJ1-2	CASSRDRYGYTF	TGTGCCAGCAGTCGTGACAGATATGGCTACACCTTC
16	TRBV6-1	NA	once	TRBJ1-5	CASSELENLTNQPQHF	TGTGCCAGCAGTGAATTGGAGAATCTAACCAATCAGCCCCAGCATTTT
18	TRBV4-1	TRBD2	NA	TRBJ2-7	CASSSRWVQLAGRNEQYF	TGCGCCAGCAGTTCCCGGTGGGTTCAACTAGCGGGAAGGAACGAGCAGTACTTC
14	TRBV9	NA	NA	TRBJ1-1	CASSAPGRNTEAFF	TGTGCCAGCAGCGCCCCCGGGAGGAACACTGAAGCTTTCTTT
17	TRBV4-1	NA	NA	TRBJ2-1	CASSQDPITSSYNEQFF	TGCGCCAGCAGCCAAGATCCCATCACGAGCTCCTACAATGAGCAGTTCTTC
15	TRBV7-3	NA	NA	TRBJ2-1	CASSLRLGLNNEQFF	TGTGCCAGCAGCTTAAGACTAGGGTTAAACAATGAGCAGTTCTTC
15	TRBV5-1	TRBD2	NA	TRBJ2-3	CASSPGGSGTDTQYF	TGCGCCAGCAGCCCTGGCGGTAGCGGGACAGATACGCAGTATTTT
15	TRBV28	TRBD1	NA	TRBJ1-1	CASSFNRGVNTEAFF	TGTGCCAGCAGTTTTAACAGGGGAGTGAACACTGAAGCTTTCTTT
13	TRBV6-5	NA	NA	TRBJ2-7	CASSYSRLYEQYF	TGTGCCAGCAGTTACTCGAGACTTTACGAGCAGTACTTC
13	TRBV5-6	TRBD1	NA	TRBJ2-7	CASSLGTGEEQYF	TGTGCCAGCAGCCTGGGGACAGGGGAAGAGCAGTACTTC
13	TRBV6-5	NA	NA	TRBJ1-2	CASSRTRPGGYTF	TGTGCCAGCAGTCGGACACGGCCTGGTGGCTACACCTTC
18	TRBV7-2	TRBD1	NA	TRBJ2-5	CASSLRNTWTGDQETQYF	TGTGCCAGCAGCTTAAGGAATACCTGGACAGGGGACCAAGAGACCCAGTACTTC
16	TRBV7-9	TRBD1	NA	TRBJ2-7	CASSQRGQVSSYEQYF	TGTGCCAGCAGCCAAAGAGGACAGGTGAGCTCCTACGAGCAGTACTTC
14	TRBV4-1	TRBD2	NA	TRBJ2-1	CASSQGASGNEQFF	TGCGCCAGCAGCCAAGGGGCTAGCGGCAATGAGCAGTTCTTC
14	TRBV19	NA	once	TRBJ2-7	CASSPPGRGYEQYF	TGTGCCAGTAGCCCCCCGGGACGGGGGTACGAGCAGTACTTC
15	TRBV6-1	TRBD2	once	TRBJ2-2	CASSEGTSDTGELFF	TGTGCCAGCAGTGAAGGGACTAGCGACACCGGGGAGCTGTTTTTT
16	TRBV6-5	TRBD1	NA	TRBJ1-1	CASSYRGTGVHTEAFF	TGTGCCAGCAGTTACCGCGGGACAGGGGTCCACACTGAAGCTTTCTTT
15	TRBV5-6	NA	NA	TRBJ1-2	CASRKSRGLLDGYTF	TGTGCCAGCAGGAAGAGCAGGGGTCTTTTAGATGGCTACACCTTC
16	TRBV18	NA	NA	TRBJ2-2	CASSTRGNTNTGELFF	TGTGCCAGCTCAACCAGGGGAAACACGAACACCGGGGAGCTGTTTTTT
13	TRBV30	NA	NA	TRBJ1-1	CAWSVRVRTEAFF	TGTGCCTGGAGTGTCAGGGTTCGGACTGAAGCTTTCTTT
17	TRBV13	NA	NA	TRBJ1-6	CASRSLRSGQTNSPLHF	TGTGCCAGCAGATCCCTTCGCTCCGGACAGACTAATTCACCCCTCCACTTT
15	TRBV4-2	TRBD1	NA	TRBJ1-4	CASSPIETGNEKLFF	TGTGCCAGCAGCCCAATAGAGACAGGGAATGAAAAACTGTTTTTT